This TCR beta chain was retrieved from a study of blood T cells in healthy people across ages. Using a J-beta primer mix together with a sample-barcoded 5' primer, a second PCR was run for roughly 6 to 12 cycles. Each CDR3 protein gets one entry after TCRdb re-called the 5' RACE reads with MiXCR. Among 1.5 million to 2 million distinct CDR3 sequences, 28% were seen once, and the ten largest hold 7.7%. Trimming took 1 base from V and 5 from J; bases not matched to a gene: 3. Germline-derived CDR1 and CDR2 are DFQATT and SNEGSKA (reference sequence). The CDR3 extends over 14 amino acids. A few counts support this clonotype.

V is TRBV20-1 and J is TRBJ2-1; 9 bases align to TRBD2. The sequencing sample was made of blood. This sequence was found in a woman in her thirties in good health. The CDR3 nucleotides are TGCAGTGCTAGAGGACTAGCGGACCACAATGAGCAGTTCTTC. This gives the protein CSARGLADHNEQFF.